The 32 T cell receptor beta chains given below trace back to one sample, sequenced in a study of OX40 agonist ivuxolimab in advanced cancers. Libraries were prepared by immunoSEQ multiplex PCR; TCRdb keeps only in-frame clonotypes and omits some of them. The top ten clones hold about 0.48% of a sample with approximately 100,000 clones, 90% of them seen once. The material sequenced was CD4+ or CD8+ T cells sorted from blood, taken in a trial of the OX40 agonist ivuxolimab. These receptors all stem from an adult with an advanced solid tumor such as melanoma, head and neck, liver or kidney cancer.

The chain combines TRBV11-3 with TRBJ1-1; perhaps TRBD1 as D (5 bases). The V and J ends lost 1 base and 0 bases respectively, with 9 bases between them. Per the germline V gene, CDR1 is SGHNT and CDR2 is YENEEA. This CDR3 contains 15 residues. The CDR3 region is CASSLGGAVNTEAFF. The CDR3, as DNA: TGTGCCAGCAGCTTAGGGGGCGCGGTGAACACTGAAGCTTTCTTT.

The rearrangement uses TRBV7-8 and TRBJ2-2, with D perhaps TRBD1 (6 bases). CDR1 and CDR2 from the germline V gene are SGHVS and FQNEAQ. CDR3 length: 14 residues. V lost 7 bases and J lost 5, with 14 bases in between. The CDR3 region is CASTPRGWTGELFF. The CDR3 region has the DNA TGTGCCAGCACCCCCAGGGGCTGGACCGGGGAGCTGTTTTTT.

To note about this clone: The same CDR3 is also encoded by other DNA sequences in this sample. This sequence joins TRBV5-6 and TRBJ2-1; 7 positions match TRBD2. There are 14 residues in the CDR3. J gave up 8 bases and V 4 bases, and 9 bases lay outside the gene matches. Germline V gene sequence: CDR1 SGHDT, CDR2 YYEEEE. The CDR3 sequence: CASSRRLATHEQFF. As DNA, the CDR3 is TGTGCCAGCAGCCGTCGACTAGCTACCCATGAGCAGTTCTTC.

Only one count was recorded for this clone. The chain uses TRBV19 and TRBJ1-2; 7 positions agree with TRBD1. The CDR3 sequence is 15 residues long. V dropped 1 base and J dropped 0; count of bases not matched to a gene: 2. Germline-derived CDR1 and CDR2 are LNHDA and SQIVND (reference sequence). The CDR3 spells CASSIAGGANYGYTF. For the CDR3, the DNA is TGTGCCAGTAGTATAGCAGGGGGAGCTAACTATGGCTACACCTTC.

The CDR3 coding sequence is TGTGCCAGCAGTTCACAAGGGAGGACTGAAGCTTTCTTT. Protein product: CASSSQGRTEAFF. This sequence joins TRBV6-6 and TRBJ1-1; D is uncertain. Trimming removed 4 bases at V and 5 bases at J, with 11 bases between. Germline CDR1 is MNHNY and CDR2 is SVGAGI (reference sequence). The CDR3 extends over 13 amino acids.

Only one count was recorded for this clone. The rearrangement links TRBV7-9 to TRBJ2-3, with a tentative D call TRBD2 (5 bases). The V gene's germline CDR1 is SEHNR and CDR2 FQNEAQ (reference sequence). Trimming shortened V by 1 base and J by 8 bases, and 13 bases separated the two germline ends. This CDR3 spans 14 amino acids. CDR3: CASSLGSSEVTQYF. As DNA, the CDR3 is TGTGCCAGCAGCTTAGGGTCTTCGGAGGTTACGCAGTATTTT.

V is TRBV30 and J is TRBJ1-1; D gene ambiguous. The CDR3 sequence is 14 residues long. Trimming took off 3 bases at V and 5 bases at J, with 16 bases between the two ends. Germline V gene sequence: CDR1 GTSNPN, CDR2 SVGIG (reference sequence). The CDR3 spells CAWSAGPQGTEAFF. CDR3 sequence (DNA): TGTGCCTGGAGCGCAGGCCCTCAAGGAACTGAAGCTTTCTTT.

V and J are TRBV25-1 and TRBJ2-2; no clear D gene. Trimming stripped 1 base from V and 1 base from J, with 4 bases between. CDR3 size: 14 residues. CDR1 MGHDK and CDR2 SYGVNS come from the germline V gene. The CDR3 DNA is TGTGCCAGCAGTGAATCTAAGAACACCGGGGAGCTGTTTTTT. As protein: CASSESKNTGELFF.

J is TRBJ2-2 and V is TRBV5-5; D may be TRBD2 (6 bases). V lost 2 bases to trimming and J lost 4 bases, with 21 bases between them. Germline assignment: CDR1 SGHKS and CDR2 YYEKEE (reference sequence). The CDR3 contains 18 residues. CDR3 in amino acids: CASSFVGGGVGSTGELFF. The CDR3, as DNA: TGTGCCAGCAGCTTTGTTGGTGGAGGGGTCGGGAGCACCGGGGAGCTGTTTTTT. Using reference TRBV5-5 and TRBJ2-2 for the parts outside the CDR3, the full variable domain is DAGVTQSPTHLIKTRGQQVTLRCSPISGHKSVSWYQQVLGQGPQFIFQYYEKEERGRGNFPDRFSARQFPNYSSELNVNALLLGDSALYLCASSFVGGGVGSTGELFFGEGSRLTVL.

The chain employs TRBV4-3 and TRBJ2-3; TRBD1 or TRBD2 may be the D gene (5 bases each). V was shortened by 1 base and J by 3 bases, with 14 bases between the two germline ends. The CDR3 contains 16 residues. Germline-derived CDR1 and CDR2 are LGHNA and YSLEER. CDR3 DNA sequence: TGCGCCAGCAGCCAAGCTGCGTCAGGGAGAACAGATACGCAGTATTTT. It translates to CASSQAASGRTDTQYF.

V is TRBV6-5 and J is TRBJ2-3; D remains unclear. CDR1 is MNHEY, CDR2 SVGAGI, per germline. CDR3 size: 15 residues. Trimming cost V 6 bases and J 6 bases, with 19 bases left between them. The CDR3 reads CASRPTLLAWDTQYF. The DNA for the CDR3 is TGTGCCAGCAGGCCTACCTTGCTTGCGTGGGATACGCAGTATTTT.

The chain recombines TRBV28 with TRBJ2-5, with 9 bases matching TRBD1. The DNA end is a closer match to TRBJ2-7, so the J assignment may be wrong. CDR3 length: 14 residues. Germline CDR1 is MDHEN and CDR2 is SYDVKM. CDR3 nucleotide sequence: TGTGCCAGCAGTCTCGGGACAGGGAGCTACGAGCAGTACTTC. Translation gives CASSLGTGSYEQYF.

The gene calls are TRBV5-4 and TRBJ2-2; D unresolved. Trimming removed 0 bases at V and 0 bases at J, with 12 bases between. From germline, CDR1 is SGHNT and CDR2 YYREEE (reference sequence). This CDR3 region has 17 residues. CDR3 DNA: TGTGCCAGCAGCTTGGACCGGTTGGGTACGAACACCGGGGAGCTGTTTTTT. Encoded protein: CASSLDRLGTNTGELFF.

The chain's CDR3 is CAWSKKGLADNEQFF. DNA of the CDR3: TGTGCCTGGAGTAAGAAAGGACTAGCGGACAATGAGCAGTTCTTC. The chain has TRBV30 and TRBJ2-1; 10 bases map to TRBD2. CDR3 length: 15 residues. The V and J ends lost 2 bases and 5 bases, in that order; junction bases with no gene match: 6. From germline, CDR1 is GTSNPN and CDR2 SVGIG (reference sequence).

The J gene is TRBJ2-2, the V gene TRBV10-3, with a weak D call TRBD2 (5 bases). Trimming pared 10 bases from V and 6 bases from J, leaving 18 bases between. This CDR3 region has 14 residues. In germline, CDR1 is ENHRY, CDR2 SYGVKD. CDR3 residues: CATGKGLAAGELFF. The CDR3 coding sequence is TGTGCCACCGGTAAAGGGCTAGCCGCCGGGGAGCTGTTTTTT.

The chain recombines TRBV18 with TRBJ1-3, with 8 nucleotides matching TRBD1. CDR1 KGHSH and CDR2 LQKENI come from the germline V gene. The CDR3 is made up of 14 amino acids. Trimming took 7 bases from V and 4 from J; bases not matched to a gene: 6. The chain's CDR3 is CASYPQGAGNTIYF. CDR3 sequence (DNA): TGTGCCAGCTACCCCCAGGGGGCCGGAAACACCATATATTTT.

The chain recombines TRBV2 with TRBJ2-7, with a tentative D call TRBD1 (5 bases). Germline V CDR1 and CDR2: SNHLY, FYNNEI. This CDR3 comprises 13 residues. Trimming stripped 5 bases from V and 3 bases from J, with 11 bases between. DNA for the CDR3: TGTGCCAGCAGTTTGCGACAGCTCTACGAGCAGTACTTC. Translation: CASSLRQLYEQYF.

This chain joins TRBV6-5 and TRBJ1-5; D gene uncertain. From germline, CDR1 is MNHEY and CDR2 SVGAGI. There are 13 residues in the CDR3. V was shortened by 7 bases and J by 6 bases, with 13 bases between the two germline ends. The CDR3 sequence: CASTEGAGQPQHF. The CDR3 DNA is TGTGCCAGCACCGAGGGCGCAGGTCAGCCCCAGCATTTT.

The chain joins TRBV5-6 to TRBJ2-5; tentatively, D is TRBD1 (6 bases). Germline-derived CDR1 and CDR2 are SGHDT and YYEEEE. There are 15 residues in the CDR3. Trimming took 4 bases from V and 1 from J, leaving 14 bases between them. CDR3 nucleotide sequence: TGTGCCAGCAGCCACCGGGACACACGCCAAGAGACCCAGTACTTC. This encodes CASSHRDTRQETQYF.

This chain joins TRBV6-6 and TRBJ2-3, with a possible D match to TRBD2 (6 bases). The V gene lost 2 bases and the J gene lost 0 bases, with 9 bases spanning the gap. Germline V gene lookup returns CDR1 MNHNY and CDR2 SVGAGI (reference sequence). The CDR3 runs 15 residues. CDR3 protein: CASSYLAPSTDTQYF. The CDR3 DNA follows: TGTGCCAGCAGTTACCTAGCGCCAAGCACAGATACGCAGTATTTT.

The chain joins TRBV28 to TRBJ2-7; the match to TRBD1 covers 11 bases. Looked up from germline, CDR1 is MDHEN and CDR2 is SYDVKM. This CDR3 has 17 amino acids. V lost 4 bases to trimming and J lost 3 bases; unmatched junction nucleotides: 11. This chain's CDR3 is CASSSAGQGALFYEQYF. For the CDR3, the DNA is TGTGCCAGCAGTTCGGCCGGACAGGGGGCCCTCTTCTACGAGCAGTACTTC.

This clone was picked up one time. The V gene is TRBV10-3, the J gene TRBJ1-5; the D is unclear. Per germline, CDR1 ENHRY and CDR2 SYGVKD. The V end lost 3 bases, the J end lost 0 bases, and 3 bases lay between the germline ends. The CDR3 consists of 13 residues. DNA of the CDR3: TGTGCCATCAGTGACCTTAGCAATCAGCCCCAGCATTTT. Its protein product is CAISDLSNQPQHF.

The gene calls are TRBV30 and TRBJ1-1; 9 nucleotides match TRBD1. V was clipped by 8 bases and J by 4 bases; unmatched bases: 8. The CDR3 has 13 residues. Germline V gene lookup returns CDR1 GTSNPN and CDR2 SVGIG (reference sequence). CDR3 region: CAGIGDRVTEAFF. In DNA, the CDR3 is TGTGCCGGGATAGGGGACAGGGTCACTGAAGCTTTCTTT.

The V and J genes are TRBV5-4 and TRBJ1-1; perhaps TRBD1 as D (6 bases). CDR1 and CDR2 from the germline V gene are SGHNT and YYREEE (reference sequence). V lost 4 bases and J lost 11, with 21 bases in between. The CDR3 loop spans 14 amino acids. The CDR3 sequence: CASSEVQGGSSAFF. Here the CDR3 DNA reads TGTGCCAGCAGCGAGGTACAAGGGGGTTCTTCGGCTTTCTTT.

J is TRBJ2-5 and V is TRBV2; D is undetermined. The CDR3 runs 14 residues. Looked up from germline, CDR1 is SNHLY and CDR2 is FYNNEI. Trimming stripped 5 bases from V and 5 bases from J, with 15 bases between. CDR3 loop: CASSYSPRMETQYF. The CDR3, as DNA: TGTGCCAGCAGTTACTCCCCTCGTATGGAGACCCAGTACTTC.

This clone was observed once. J is TRBJ1-1 and V is TRBV5-1; TRBD1 matches 10 bases. In germline, CDR1 is SGHRS, CDR2 YFSETQ. There are 16 residues in the CDR3. V lost 0 bases, J lost 2 bases, and 4 bases stayed unmatched. The CDR3 loop reads CASSLEGTGANTEAFF. CDR3 sequence (DNA): TGCGCCAGCAGCTTGGAAGGGACAGGGGCAAACACTGAAGCTTTCTTT.

The chain is built from TRBV5-1 and TRBJ2-7; the D is unclear. V was trimmed by 0 bases and J by 7 bases, leaving 11 bases between them. The germline V gene encodes CDR1 SGHRS and CDR2 YFSETQ. CDR3 length: 13 amino acids. CDR3 coding DNA: TGCGCCAGCAGCTTGGGAGGAACTCGGGAGCAGTACTTC. It is translated as CASSLGGTREQYF.

The chain couples TRBV30 to TRBJ1-1; D unclear. From germline, CDR1 is GTSNPN and CDR2 SVGIG (reference sequence). CDR3 length equals 13 residues. The V end lost 0 bases, the J end lost 1 base, and 6 bases lay between the germline ends. Written as DNA, the CDR3 is TGTGCCTGGAGTGTACCACCGAACACTGAAGCTTTCTTT. As protein: CAWSVPPNTEAFF.

V and J are TRBV5-1 and TRBJ2-2; D remains unclear. This CDR3 region has 13 residues. The V gene's germline CDR1 is SGHRS and CDR2 YFSETQ. The V end lost 4 bases, the J end lost 7 bases, and 11 bases lay between the germline ends. For the CDR3, the DNA is TGCGCCAGCAGCCCCCCGCTGAACGGGGAGCTGTTTTTT. Translating it yields CASSPPLNGELFF.

The rearrangement joins TRBV5-8 to TRBJ2-5, with 7 bases identical to TRBD1. Looked up from germline, CDR1 is SGHTS and CDR2 is YDEGEE. The J segment lost 5 bases and the V segment lost 0 bases, leaving 7 bases of the junction unmatched. The CDR3 loop spans 15 amino acids. The CDR3 sequence: CASSLGQGVKETQYF. The CDR3 DNA is TGTGCCAGCAGCTTGGGACAGGGAGTGAAGGAGACCCAGTACTTC.

This clone was observed a single time. The chain joins TRBV7-2 to TRBJ1-2; D not resolved. CDR3 length: 15 amino acids. Germline CDR1 is SGHTA and CDR2 is FQGNSA. V lost 2 bases and J lost 4, with 14 bases in between. The CDR3 spells CASSLQFSRSYGYTF. CDR3 coding DNA: TGTGCCAGCAGCTTACAGTTCTCGCGGAGCTATGGCTACACCTTC.

The rearrangement links TRBV7-2 to TRBJ1-6; D gene uncertain. In germline, CDR1 is SGHTA, CDR2 FQGNSA. The CDR3 extends over 14 amino acids. Trimming shortened V by 5 bases and J by 7 bases, and 12 bases separated the two germline ends. This CDR3 reads CASSQTGVNSPLHF. In DNA, the CDR3 is TGTGCCAGCAGCCAGACCGGGGTCAATTCACCCCTCCACTTT.